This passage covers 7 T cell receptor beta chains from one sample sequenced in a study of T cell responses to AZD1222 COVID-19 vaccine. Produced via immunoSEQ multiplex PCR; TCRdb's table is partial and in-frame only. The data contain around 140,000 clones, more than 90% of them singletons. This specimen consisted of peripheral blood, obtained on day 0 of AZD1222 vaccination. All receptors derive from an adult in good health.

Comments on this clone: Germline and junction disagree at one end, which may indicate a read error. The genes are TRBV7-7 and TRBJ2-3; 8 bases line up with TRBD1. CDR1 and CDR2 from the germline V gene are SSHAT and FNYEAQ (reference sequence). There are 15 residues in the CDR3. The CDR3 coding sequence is TGTGCTAGCAGCCTCGACAGGGGAAGCACAGATACGCAGTATTTT. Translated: CASSLDRGSTDTQYF.

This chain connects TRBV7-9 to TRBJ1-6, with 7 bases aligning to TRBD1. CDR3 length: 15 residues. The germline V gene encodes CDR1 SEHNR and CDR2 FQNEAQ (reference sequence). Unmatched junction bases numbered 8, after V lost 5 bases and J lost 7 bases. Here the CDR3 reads CASSVRQGSNSPLHF. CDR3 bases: TGTGCCAGCAGCGTACGACAGGGATCGAATTCACCCCTCCACTTT.

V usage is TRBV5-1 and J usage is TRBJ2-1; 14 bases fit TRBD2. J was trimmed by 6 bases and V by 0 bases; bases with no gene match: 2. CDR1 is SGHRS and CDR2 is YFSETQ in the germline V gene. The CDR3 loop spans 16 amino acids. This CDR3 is CASSLDGLAGGNEQFF. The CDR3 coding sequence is TGCGCCAGCAGCTTGGATGGACTAGCGGGAGGCAATGAGCAGTTCTTC.

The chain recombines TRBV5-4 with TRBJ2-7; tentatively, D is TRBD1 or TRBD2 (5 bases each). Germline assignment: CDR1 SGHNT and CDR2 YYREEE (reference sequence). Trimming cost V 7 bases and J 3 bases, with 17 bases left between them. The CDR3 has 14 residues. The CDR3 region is CASRIWGTVYEQYF. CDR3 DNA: TGTGCCAGCCGGATCTGGGGGACCGTCTACGAGCAGTACTTC.

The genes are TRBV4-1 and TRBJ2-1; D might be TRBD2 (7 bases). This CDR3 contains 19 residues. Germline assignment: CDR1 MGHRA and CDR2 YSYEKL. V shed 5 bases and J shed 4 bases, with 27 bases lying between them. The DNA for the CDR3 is TGCGCCAGCAGCGACCGGGACTGGCCCGGGGGGCCGGGATACAATGAGCAGTTCTTC. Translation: CASSDRDWPGGPGYNEQFF.

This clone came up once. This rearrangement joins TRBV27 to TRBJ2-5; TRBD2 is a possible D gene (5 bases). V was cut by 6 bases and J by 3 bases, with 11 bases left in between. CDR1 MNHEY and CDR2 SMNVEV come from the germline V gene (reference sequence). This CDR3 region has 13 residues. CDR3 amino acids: CASRGRGEETQYF. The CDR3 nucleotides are TGTGCCAGCAGGGGTCGGGGAGAAGAGACCCAGTACTTC.

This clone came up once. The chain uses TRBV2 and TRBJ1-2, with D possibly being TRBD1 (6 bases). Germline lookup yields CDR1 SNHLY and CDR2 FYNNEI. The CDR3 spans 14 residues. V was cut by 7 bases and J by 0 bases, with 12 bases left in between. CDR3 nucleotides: TGTGCCAGCACCGGGGCAGGGGCTAACTATGGCTACACCTTC. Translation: CASTGAGANYGYTF.